Sequencing of this T cell receptor (beta chain) was carried out in a study of beta chain features in type 1 diabetes. Study-level points and caveats: All four CD4+ subsets of Type 1 diabetes patients contained TCRB CDR3s that were moderately but significantly shorter. PCR might favor shorter templates, equally in patients and controls.

Every donor provided one heparinised blood draw, which averaged about 116 mL. Stem cell-like memory, regulatory, central memory and naive CD4+ cells were sorted via CD45RO/CCR7/CD25/CD127/CD95/CD27. This clone was counted a few times. As yet, its antigen is unknown. Sequenced material consisted of expressed TCRB transcripts (all of the isolated RNA was reverse transcribed). Method: immunoSEQ multiplex PCR; TCRdb's copy keeps in-frame clones and lacks some. The data contain 500,000 to 850,000 clones, more than 12% of them singletons. V was cut by 8 bases and J by 0 bases, with 10 bases left in between. The CDR3 is made up of 14 amino acids. Germline-derived CDR1 and CDR2 are MNHNS and SASEGT.

Material: naive CD4+ T cells from blood. V is TRBV6-1 and J is TRBJ1-4, with D unclear. The origin of this receptor is a man aged 18-30 years with type 1 diabetes. The CDR3 nucleotides read TGTGCCAGCTGCAGGTCCCCAACTAATGAAAAACTGTTTTTT. The encoded protein is CASCRSPTNEKLFF.